The TCR beta chain described here comes from a study of blood T cell repertoires in COVID-19. For the study at large: Specimens from acute and convalescent COVID-19 originated in the United States, Italy and Spain.

A few counts support this clone. Sequencing used immunoSEQ multiplex PCR; TCRdb keeps in-frame clones, though not all of them. The sample holds 110,000 or so clones, around 81% seen once. V was pared by 9 bases and J by 7 bases, with 8 bases of the junction left unmatched. The CDR3 has 13 residues. Germline lookup yields CDR1 LNHDA and CDR2 SQIVND (reference sequence). The chain links TRBV19 to TRBJ1-4, with 7 bases aligning to TRBD1. The sample taken for sequencing was peripheral blood. The clonotype comes from a woman aged 65 to 85 with acute or convalescent COVID-19. The CDR3 coding sequence is TGTGCCAGCCGTGACAGGGTGACTGAAAAACTGTTTTTT. The encoded protein is CASRDRVTEKLFF.